These T cell receptor beta chains were read from a single sample in a study of T cells in Graves' hyperthyroidism and ophthalmopathy. Via MiXCR, TCRdb re-called the multiplex PCR reads, giving one row per CDR3 protein. The table lists around 490,000 distinct CDR3 sequences, about 20% of them singletons, with approximately 48% in the top ten. Sample: blood. The receptors come from a man aged 35-49 years with Graves' ophthalmopathy. Both conserved end residues are part of each CDR3. The order of the fields is J gene, clone size, D gene, V gene, CDR3 DNA, CDR3 protein. D genes are given only for firm matches. Clone size appears in some rows only: once, few, many, or a class for an expanded clone.

TRBJ2-7 | few | TRBD2 | TRBV10-2 | TGCGCCAGCAGTGAAAATCTAGCGGGGTCCGAGCAGTACTTC | CASSENLAGSEQYF
TRBJ2-3 | many | TRBD2 | TRBV7-2 | TGTGCCAGCAGCTTGCTGAGTAGCGGGGATACGCAGTATTTT | CASSLLSSGDTQYF
TRBJ1-4 | NA | NA | TRBV7-2 | TGTGCCAGCAGCTCCAGGCCTCAGGGTATTGAAAAACTGTTTTTT | CASSSRPQGIEKLFF
TRBJ1-2 | few | NA | TRBV28 | TGTGCCAGCTCTCAACGGGGTGGCTACACCTTC | CASSQRGGYTF
TRBJ2-2 | few | TRBD2 | TRBV27 | TGTGCCAGCCAGGCCAGCGGGAGGGCCAGGTCCGGGGAGCTGTTTTTT | CASQASGRARSGELFF
TRBJ1-1 | NA | NA | TRBV30 | TGTGCCTGGAGACCTCAGGACATTTTGAACACTGAAGCTTTCTTT | CAWRPQDILNTEAFF
TRBJ2-7 | few | TRBD2 | TRBV5-6 | TGTGCCAGCAGCCTAGCTAGCGGGAGTGGGGAGCAGTACTTC | CASSLASGSGEQYF
TRBJ2-1 | many | TRBD2 | TRBV11-2 | TGTGCCAGCCAGCTAGCGGGAGGAGGAGAGCAGTTCTTC | CASQLAGGGEQFF
TRBJ1-1 | many | NA | TRBV7-6 | TGTGCCAGCAGCTTGTCAGAGAACACTGAAGCTTTCTTT | CASSLSENTEAFF
TRBJ2-2 | few | NA | TRBV27 | TGTGCCAGCAGTGCCGCGAACACCGGGGAGCTGTTTTTT | CASSAANTGELFF
TRBJ1-1 | NA | NA | TRBV15 | TGTGCCACCAGCAGAGATTCGGCAGTCATTGAAGCTTTCTTT | CATSRDSAVIEAFF
TRBJ1-1 | many | NA | TRBV7-9 | TGTGCCAGCAGCCCCCCCAGGAACACTGAAGCTTTCTTT | CASSPPRNTEAFF
TRBJ1-5 | few | NA | TRBV7-9 | TGTGCCAGCAGCCATAGGGGGACCTATGATCAGCCCCAGCATTTT | CASSHRGTYDQPQHF
TRBJ2-2 | NA | TRBD1 | TRBV4-1 | TGCGCCAGCAGCCACAACAGGGGTTTCACCGGGGAGCTGTTTTTT | CASSHNRGFTGELFF
TRBJ1-5 | NA | TRBD1 | TRBV19 | TGTGCCAGTAGTACCACCTTCGGGACAGGGAACAATCAGCCCCAGCATTTT | CASSTTFGTGNNQPQHF
TRBJ1-5 | NA | NA | TRBV10-3 | TGTGCCATCACCGACCGACTAAATCAGCCCCAGCATTTT | CAITDRLNQPQHF
TRBJ1-1 | few | TRBD1 | TRBV20-1 | TGCAGTGCCTCCCCGGACAGGGGCAGTGAAGCTTTCTTT | CSASPDRGSEAFF
TRBJ1-4 | NA | TRBD1 | TRBV20-1 | TGCAGTGCTAGAGATTATAATAGGGGGCTGGGTGAAAAACTGTTTTTT | CSARDYNRGLGEKLFF
TRBJ2-7 | many | NA | TRBV18 | TGTGCCAGCTCACCTGTGGAGGCCTACGAGCAGTACTTC | CASSPVEAYEQYF
TRBJ1-2 | NA | NA | TRBV5-1 | TGCGCCAGCAGCAGCTCCGGGACGGAGGGTGGCTACACCTTC | CASSSSGTEGGYTF
TRBJ2-7 | NA | NA | TRBV5-1 | TGCGCCAGCAGCTTGTCTTCAAAGGGGTACGAGCAGTACTTC | CASSLSSKGYEQYF
TRBJ2-2 | NA | TRBD2 | TRBV7-8 | TGTGCCAGCAGCTTAGGACTAGCGGGAGCGAGAGTCGGGGAGCTGTTTTTT | CASSLGLAGARVGELFF
TRBJ1-2 | NA | NA | TRBV10-3 | TGTGCCGTCAGTGAGTTTGGGCATTTGGGGCAGACTAACTATGGCTACACCTTC | CAVSEFGHLGQTNYGYTF
TRBJ1-5 | few | TRBD1 | TRBV30 | TGTGCCTGGAGTCCCGGGACAGGGGGCATCCAAAGCAATCAGCCCCAGCATTTT | CAWSPGTGGIQSNQPQHF
TRBJ2-7 | NA | NA | TRBV6-2/TRBV6-3 | TGTGCCAGCACCCCCACAACAGTGTTCTCCTACGAGCAGTACTTC | CASTPTTVFSYEQYF
TRBJ2-1 | many | NA | TRBV27 | TGTGCCAGCAGTTTAAGGGCGGGGCGGGAGCAGTTCTTC | CASSLRAGREQFF
TRBJ1-1 | NA | NA | TRBV4-3 | TGCGCCAGCAGCCAAGATACGGTCGGGGGGCGCGACACTGAAGCTTTCTTT | CASSQDTVGGRDTEAFF
TRBJ2-7 | few | NA | TRBV19 | TGTGCCAGTAGTATTGTTGGCAGGTCCCACGAGCAGTACTTC | CASSIVGRSHEQYF
TRBJ1-2 | many | TRBD1 | TRBV28 | TGTGCCAGTCAACCGTGGGACAGGGCTTATGGCTACACCTTC | CASQPWDRAYGYTF
TRBJ2-2 | NA | TRBD2 | TRBV2 | TGTGCCAGCAGTCCTCCGGGACTAGCAGCGAACACCGGGGAGCTGTTTTTT | CASSPPGLAANTGELFF
TRBJ1-2 | many | TRBD1 | TRBV28 | TGTGCCAGCAGTTCGGGACAGGGGGGAGCTAACTATGGCTACACCTTC | CASSSGQGGANYGYTF
TRBJ2-5 | many | NA | TRBV5-1 | TGCGCCAGCAGCTCTCAGGCCAGGGGCCTCCAAGAGACCCAGTACTTC | CASSSQARGLQETQYF
TRBJ2-1 | few | NA | TRBV28 | TGTGCCAGCAGTTCCAGGGACCAGGAGCAGTTCTTC | CASSSRDQEQFF
TRBJ2-1 | NA | TRBD2 | TRBV20-1 | TGCAGTGCTGTCCCGAGACTAGCGGGTCTCAGCTCCTACAATGAGCAGTTCTTC | CSAVPRLAGLSSYNEQFF
TRBJ2-6 | few | TRBD2 | TRBV6-1 | TGTGCCAGCAAAACGGGAGGGCCCCCCTCTGGGGCCAACGTCCTGACTTTC | CASKTGGPPSGANVLTF
TRBJ2-3 | few | TRBD1 | TRBV6-1 | TGTGCCAGCAGCCCCCGGGACAGGGACGGAGATACGCAGTATTTT | CASSPRDRDGDTQYF
TRBJ2-3 | once | NA | TRBV29-1 | TGCAGCACCACTATCTTCCCCCCTAGCACAGATACGCAGTATTTT | CSTTIFPPSTDTQYF
TRBJ2-7 | many | NA | TRBV5-1 | TGCGCCAGCAGCCGAGACACACACTACGAGCAGTACTTC | CASSRDTHYEQYF
TRBJ2-4 | many | NA | TRBV12-3/TRBV12-4 | TGTGCCACCGGGAGAGCCAAAAACATTCAGTACTTC | CATGRAKNIQYF